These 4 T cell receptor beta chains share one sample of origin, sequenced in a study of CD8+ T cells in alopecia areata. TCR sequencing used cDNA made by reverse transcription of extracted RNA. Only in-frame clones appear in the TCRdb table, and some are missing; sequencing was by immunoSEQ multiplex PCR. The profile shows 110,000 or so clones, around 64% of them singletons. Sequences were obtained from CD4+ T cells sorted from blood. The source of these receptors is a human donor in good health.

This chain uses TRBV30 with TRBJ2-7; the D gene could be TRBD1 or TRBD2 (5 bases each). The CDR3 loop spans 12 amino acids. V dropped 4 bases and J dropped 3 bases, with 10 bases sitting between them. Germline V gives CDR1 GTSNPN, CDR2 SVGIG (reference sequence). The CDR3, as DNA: TGTGCCTGGAATGAGGGGATCTACGAGCAGTACTTC. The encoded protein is CAWNEGIYEQYF.

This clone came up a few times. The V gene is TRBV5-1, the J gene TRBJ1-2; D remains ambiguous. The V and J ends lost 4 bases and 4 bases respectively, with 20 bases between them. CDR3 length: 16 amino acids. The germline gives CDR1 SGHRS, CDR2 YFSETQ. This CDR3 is CASSPDGSNVGYGYTF. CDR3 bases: TGCGCCAGCAGCCCCGACGGATCTAACGTTGGCTATGGCTACACCTTC.

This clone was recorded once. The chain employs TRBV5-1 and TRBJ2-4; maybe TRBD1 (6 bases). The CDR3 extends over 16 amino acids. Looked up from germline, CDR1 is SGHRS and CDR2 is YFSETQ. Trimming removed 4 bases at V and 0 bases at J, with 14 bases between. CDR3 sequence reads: CASSPDRNLAKNIQYF. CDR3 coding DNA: TGCGCCAGCAGCCCGGACAGAAACCTAGCCAAAAACATTCAGTACTTC.

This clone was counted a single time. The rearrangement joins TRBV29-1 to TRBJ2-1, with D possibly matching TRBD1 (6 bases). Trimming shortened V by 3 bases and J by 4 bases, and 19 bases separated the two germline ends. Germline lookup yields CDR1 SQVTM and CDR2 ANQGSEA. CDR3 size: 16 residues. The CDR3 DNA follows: TGCAGCGTTGAGGCCCCCGCAGGGGACGCGTACAATGAGCAGTTCTTC. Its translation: CSVEAPAGDAYNEQFF.